The present entry profiles one TCR beta chain with its context. This clonotype appeared a few times. The clone's antigen remains unknown. Base-call qualities are not available, and no considerably larger clone is one nucleotide away. The record originates from a study of identical twins (dated by TCRdb to the mid-2010s). The study in broad terms: TCR alpha and beta repertoires from monozygotic twins, unrelated adults of various ages and cord blood were deep-sequenced to test whether fetal clonotypes persist. Replicate twin experiments were performed at different times using different library preparation protocols to rule out contamination. Here is what the overall study found, with its caveats: Conclusions relied on cross-sectional statistical analysis, since the same donors could not be followed over many years. Abundant cord blood beta clonotypes had fewer insertions, young adult naive repertoires showed a similar but weaker trend, and memory repertoires showed no such trend. A weaker excess of twin sharing was found in beta out-of-frame sequences because the signal-to-noise ratio was lowered by fewer shared sequences. Zero-insertion analyses could be partly confounded by invariant T cells such as MAIT and iNKT, though diverse VJ usage argued against such confounding for most clonotypes. Compared with coincidental sharing between unrelated individuals, an excess of low generation-probability sequences was observed among out-of-frame TCR alpha sequences shared between twins. In monozygotic twins, recombination models systematically underestimated out-of-frame TCR alpha sharing, but the models matched the sharing seen between unrelated individuals.

The V and J ends are trimmed by 7 bases and 6 bases, leaving 16 bases between them. The germline V gene sets CDR1 to SGHVS and CDR2 to FQNEAQ. The cysteine opens and the phenylalanine closes a CDR3 of 13 amino acids. Only the CDR3 DNA is retained, 39 bases long and in frame from the first base. Receptor libraries were prepared by 5' RACE. The sample was run on an Illumina HiSeq 2000. A universal primer binding site was added through template switching, and the final cDNA carried a unique molecular identifier so that TCR cDNA molecules could be counted accurately. First-strand cDNA for TCR alpha and beta chains was synthesized from specific primers in the conserved constant-segment region. To control for contamination, every cDNA library carried two barcodes: a SMART-Mk sample barcode plus Illumina barcodes. TruSeq adapter sequences, together with Illumina sample barcodes, were added in two successive PCR steps. The Illumina HiSeq platform was used with custom primers to sequence TCR alpha and beta cDNA libraries. The study's own analysis went as follows. Raw reads were processed with MiGEC to extract unique molecular identifiers, and MiXCR was used to determine CDR3 positions. For each individual, recombination models were inferred using an EM algorithm with the repgenHMM and IGoR tools. Shared clonotypes were analyzed with the tcR package in R, and sharing was normalized by the product of cloneset sizes. Out-of-frame nonproductive sequences were analyzed to study raw recombination free of thymic and clonal selection effects. In-frame beta chains were kept once TCRdb had trimmed the public reads at Q25 with fastp and called clones with MiXCR. All rows with the same CDR3 protein become a single entry with the most common DNA and genes. These V and J calls are TCRdb output, not the study's own analysis. The sample records hundreds of thousands of distinct CDR3 sequences, around 8.6% of which are singletons. The top ten clonotypes cover roughly 0.97% of the sample.

Every donor in the study was a healthy Caucasian. The twin cohort comprised three pairs of female monozygotic twins, all aged about 18 to 29 years. Peripheral blood mononuclear cells were used as the source from which RNA for TCR libraries was isolated. These data also featured in a second study, about yellow fever vaccine responses in identical twins. Reported in the second study: The authors reported that the T cell response to vaccination in identical twins appeared partly convergent and partly personalized. Focusing on identical twins, the study followed the T cell clones that responded to the vaccine, and did so with precision.

The chain was built from TRBV7-8 and TRBJ2-7; a confident D gene designation cannot be given. The sample taken for sequencing was PBMCs. This sequence originates from a woman between 18 and 29 years old in good health. This receptor has the CDR3 CASTLGPAGEQYF. The base sequence is TGTGCCAGCACCCTAGGGCCAGCCGGCGAGCAGTACTTC.